What follows are 8 T cell receptor beta chains derived from one specimen sequenced in a study of blood T cell repertoires in COVID-19. Assay: immunoSEQ multiplex PCR; the TCRdb copy retains only in-frame clones and omits some. The sample lists around 400,000 clones; approximately 91% were seen once. Material: PBMCs or T cells enriched from blood (not recorded which). The receptors stem from a woman aged 40 to 50 who had been exposed to COVID-19.

This chain links TRBV19 with TRBJ2-5, with TRBD2 as a possible D gene (6 bases). There are 13 residues in the CDR3. Germline values: CDR1 LNHDA, CDR2 SQIVND (reference sequence). Trimming removed 5 bases from V and 1 base from J, with 8 bases in between. The CDR3: CASSGGFQETQYF. As DNA, the CDR3 is TGTGCCAGTAGTGGGGGGTTCCAAGAGACCCAGTACTTC.

This sequence joins TRBV2 and TRBJ1-6; a possible D gene is TRBD1 (5 bases). The CDR3 is made up of 17 amino acids. Trimming took 7 bases from V and 3 from J, leaving 19 bases between them. Germline V gene sequence: CDR1 SNHLY, CDR2 FYNNEI. The CDR3 sequence: CASIGALGVDYNSPLHF. CDR3 bases: TGTGCCAGCATCGGCGCCTTAGGGGTTGACTATAATTCACCCCTCCACTTT.

The chain has TRBV6-5 and TRBJ2-3; 10 bases are shared with TRBD2. CDR1 is MNHEY, CDR2 SVGAGI, per germline. The CDR3 extends over 15 amino acids. V lost 5 bases to trimming and J lost 5 bases; unmatched junction nucleotides: 7. The CDR3 loop is CASSRTWTSGDTQYF. DNA for the CDR3: TGTGCCAGCAGTCGTACTTGGACTAGCGGAGATACGCAGTATTTT.

The chain carries TRBV5-1 and TRBJ1-2; 7 bases are a match to TRBD1. With 3 bases clipped from V and 1 base from J, the junction kept 6 bases outside the gene matches. CDR1 is SGHRS and CDR2 is YFSETQ in the germline V gene. The CDR3 length is 15 residues. The CDR3 reads CASSYSGTDNYGYTF. The CDR3 DNA follows: TGCGCCAGCAGCTACTCCGGGACAGATAACTATGGCTACACCTTC.

This chain links TRBV9 with TRBJ1-4; D is possibly TRBD1 (6 bases). V shed 0 bases and J shed 2 bases, with 14 bases lying between them. Germline assignment: CDR1 SGDLS and CDR2 YYNGEE. The CDR3 spans 17 residues. CDR3 coding DNA: TGTGCCAGCAGCGTAGGAACAGGGTGGTTTACTAATGAAAAACTGTTTTTT. The encoded protein is CASSVGTGWFTNEKLFF.

The chain employs TRBV19 and TRBJ2-6; D is unresolved. Trimming removed 1 base from V and 0 bases from J, with 13 bases in between. CDR3 length: 18 residues. The germline CDR1 and CDR2 sequences are LNHDA and SQIVND (reference sequence). In nucleotides, the CDR3 is TGTGCCAGTAGTATAGTCCTGGGTCTAGGCTCTGGGGCCAACGTCCTGACTTTC. As protein: CASSIVLGLGSGANVLTF.

The chain has TRBV30 and TRBJ2-3; 9 nucleotides align to TRBD2. Losses at the gene ends were 3 bases for V and 4 bases for J; bases not matched to a gene: 5. CDR3 size: 14 residues. Germline CDR1 GTSNPN, CDR2 SVGIG (reference sequence). The CDR3 loop reads CAWRGTSFPDTQYF. Written as DNA, the CDR3 is TGTGCCTGGAGGGGGACTAGCTTTCCAGATACGCAGTATTTT. The whole variable domain, remainder taken from reference TRBV30 and TRBJ2-3, is SQTIHQWPATLVQPVGSPLSLECTVEGTSNPNLYWYRQAAGRGLQLLFYSVGIGQISSEVPQNLSASRPQDRQFILSSKKLLLSDSGFYLCAWRGTSFPDTQYFGPGTRLTVL.

This clone came up once. The chain is built from TRBV5-6 and TRBJ1-2; D unresolved. Germline V lookup: CDR1 SGHDT, CDR2 YYEEEE. V was cut by 2 bases and J by 3 bases, with 11 bases left in between. The CDR3 length is 14 residues. The CDR3 DNA is TGTGCCAGCAGCTTTGTCGGTAACTACTATGGCTACACCTTC. It encodes CASSFVGNYYGYTF.